The clone carrying this T cell receptor (beta chain) was counted many times. Its specificity is unknown. Coverage ceases 3 residues before the CDR3 finishes, and the germline J gene fills in the end. Caucasian heritage predominated among both patients and controls. The CDR3 contains 15 residues. The germline V gene encodes CDR1 SGHAT and CDR2 FQNNGV. V shed 1 base and J 4 bases; nucleotides not matched to a gene: 4. The assay was immunoSEQ multiplex PCR, and TCRdb's table has in-frame clones only and misses some. This sample has roughly 50,000 clones, each found more than once. This specimen belongs to a study of T cell clonality in common variable immunodeficiency. Study-wide results and limits: Repertoire-complication correlations in CVID were limited by patient heterogeneity. CVID subjects showed higher TCRbeta clonality than healthy controls.

The sample taken for sequencing was peripheral blood mononuclear cells. This chain connects TRBV11-2 to TRBJ2-7; 10 bases align to TRBD2. This sequence was found in a person between 18 and 70 years old in good health. The covered CDR3 bases are TGTGCCAGCAGCTTAGTTCCAGCGGGAGGGTACGAG. Its protein is CASSLVPAGGYE. The CDR3 as a whole reads CASSLVPAGGYEQYF.